This TCR beta chain was captured by sequencing in a study of cytomegalovirus exposure and HLA in healthy donors. The PCR had 60 Vbeta and 13 Jbeta primers. The method was immunoSEQ multiplex PCR; TCRdb's version includes in-frame clones alone and lacks a portion of them. The sample yields 50,000 to 75,000 clones, about four fifths seen once. With 7 bases clipped from V and 5 bases from J, the junction kept 5 bases outside the gene matches. The CDR3 runs to 12 residues. The V gene's germline CDR1 is SQVTM and CDR2 ANQGSEA. General observations from the study: A further, later analysis showed that HLA-associated TCR beta chains (compared with equally common others) were more clonally expanded.

About this clone itself: The antigen remains undetermined.

The origin of this receptor is a woman aged 35 to 49 in good health and CMV-seronegative. The sequenced material came from PBMCs. The rearrangement joins TRBV29-1 to TRBJ2-5, with 9 bases matching TRBD1. The CDR3 DNA sequence: TGCAGCGGGGGACAGGGTACGGAGACCCAGTACTTC. This encodes CSGGQGTETQYF.